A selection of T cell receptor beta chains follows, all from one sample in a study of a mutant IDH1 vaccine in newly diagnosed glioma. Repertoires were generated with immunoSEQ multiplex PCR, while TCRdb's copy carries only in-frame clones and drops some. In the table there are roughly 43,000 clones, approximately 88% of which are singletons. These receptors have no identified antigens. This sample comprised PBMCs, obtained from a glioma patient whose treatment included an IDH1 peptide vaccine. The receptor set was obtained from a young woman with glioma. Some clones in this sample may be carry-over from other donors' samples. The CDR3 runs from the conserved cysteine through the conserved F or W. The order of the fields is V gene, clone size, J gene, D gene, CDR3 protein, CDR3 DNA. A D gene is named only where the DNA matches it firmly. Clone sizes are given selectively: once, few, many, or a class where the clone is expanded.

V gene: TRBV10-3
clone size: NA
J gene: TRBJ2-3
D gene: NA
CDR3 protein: CAIKSQFFASTDTQYF
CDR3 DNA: TGTGCCATCAAGAGTCAGTTTTTCGCTAGCACAGATACGCAGTATTTT

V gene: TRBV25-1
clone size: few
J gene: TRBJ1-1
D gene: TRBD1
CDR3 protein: CASSEWGQGVDEAFF
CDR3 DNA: TGTGCCAGCAGTGAATGGGGACAGGGGGTAGATGAAGCTTTCTTT

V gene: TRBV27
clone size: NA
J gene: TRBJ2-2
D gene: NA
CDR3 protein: CASSPTAVGELFF
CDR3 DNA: TGTGCCAGCAGTCCCACCGCCGTCGGGGAGCTGTTTTTT

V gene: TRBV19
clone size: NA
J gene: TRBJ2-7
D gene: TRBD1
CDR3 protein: CASRGGPYEQYF
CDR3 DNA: TGTGCCAGTAGAGGGGGCCCGTACGAGCAGTACTTC

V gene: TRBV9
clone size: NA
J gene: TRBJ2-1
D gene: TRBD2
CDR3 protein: CASSVATGRANNEQFF
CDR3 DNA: TGTGCCAGCAGCGTAGCTACCGGGAGGGCCAACAATGAGCAGTTCTTC

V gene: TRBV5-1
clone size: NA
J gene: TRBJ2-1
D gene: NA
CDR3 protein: CASSLASDRYNEQFF
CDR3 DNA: TGCGCCAGCAGCTTGGCCTCAGACAGGTACAATGAGCAGTTCTTC

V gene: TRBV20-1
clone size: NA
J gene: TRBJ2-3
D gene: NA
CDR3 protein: CSASPTDTQYF
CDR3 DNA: TGCAGTGCTAGCCCTACAGATACGCAGTATTTT

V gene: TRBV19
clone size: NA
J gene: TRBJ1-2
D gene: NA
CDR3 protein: CASSMTTRGVNYGYTF
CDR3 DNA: TGTGCCAGTAGTATGACGACGAGGGGTGTGAACTATGGCTACACCTTC

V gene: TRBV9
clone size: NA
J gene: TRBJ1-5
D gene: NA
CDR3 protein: CASSVGGTSNQPQHF
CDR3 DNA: TGTGCCAGCAGCGTCGGGGGTACGAGCAATCAGCCCCAGCATTTT

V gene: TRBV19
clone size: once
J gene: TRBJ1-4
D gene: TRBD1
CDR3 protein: CASADFRGIGATNEKLFF
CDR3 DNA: TGTGCCAGTGCGGATTTCAGGGGGATAGGCGCTACTAATGAAAAACTGTTTTTT

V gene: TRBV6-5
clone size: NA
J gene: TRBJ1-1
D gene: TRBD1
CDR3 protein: CASRAGGNTEAFF
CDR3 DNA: TGTGCCAGCAGGGCAGGGGGGAACACTGAAGCTTTCTTT

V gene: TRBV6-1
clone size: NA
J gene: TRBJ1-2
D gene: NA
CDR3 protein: CASTFGTGHNYGYTF
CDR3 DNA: TGTGCCAGCACCTTCGGGACGGGGCATAACTATGGCTACACCTTC

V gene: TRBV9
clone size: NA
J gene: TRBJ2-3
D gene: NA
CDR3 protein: CASTSGGPPPTDTQYF
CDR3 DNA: TGTGCCAGCACCTCCGGGGGGCCCCCCCCCACAGATACGCAGTATTTT

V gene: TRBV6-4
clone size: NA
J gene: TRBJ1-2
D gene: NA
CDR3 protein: CASFDRTYGYTF
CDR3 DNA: TGTGCCAGCTTCGACAGGACCTATGGCTACACCTTC

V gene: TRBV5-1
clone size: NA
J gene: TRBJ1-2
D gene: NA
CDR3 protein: CASSLEQSGGYTF
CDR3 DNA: TGCGCCAGCAGCTTGGAGCAGTCTGGGGGCTACACCTTC

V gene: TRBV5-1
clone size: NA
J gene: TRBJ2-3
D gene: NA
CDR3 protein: CASSFSGGTDTQYF
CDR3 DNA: TGCGCCAGCAGCTTTTCGGGAGGCACAGATACGCAGTATTTT

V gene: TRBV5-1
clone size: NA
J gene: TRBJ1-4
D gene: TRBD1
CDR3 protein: CASRGGGQGGEKLFF
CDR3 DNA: TGCGCCAGCAGGGGAGGTGGACAGGGAGGCGAAAAACTGTTTTTT

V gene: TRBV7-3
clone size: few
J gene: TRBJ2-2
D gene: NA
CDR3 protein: CASSLTGADTGELFF
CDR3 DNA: TGTGCCAGCAGCTTAACGGGAGCGGACACCGGGGAGCTGTTTTTT

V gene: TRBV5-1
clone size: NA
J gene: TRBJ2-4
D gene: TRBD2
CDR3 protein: CASSLGSGGGPKNIQYF
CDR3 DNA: TGCGCCAGCAGCTTGGGATCGGGAGGGGGGCCCAAAAACATTCAGTACTTC

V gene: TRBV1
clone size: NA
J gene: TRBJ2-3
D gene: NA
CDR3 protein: CTSSQDYRQGGTDTQYF
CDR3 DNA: TGCACCAGCAGCCAGGATTACCGACAGGGAGGCACAGATACGCAGTATTTT

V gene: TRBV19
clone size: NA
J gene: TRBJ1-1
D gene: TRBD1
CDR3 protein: CASSMNNRGNTEAFF
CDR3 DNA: TGTGCCAGTAGTATGAATAACAGGGGTAACACTGAAGCTTTCTTT

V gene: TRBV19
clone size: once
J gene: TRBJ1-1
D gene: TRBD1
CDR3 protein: CASTPGGNSAEAFF
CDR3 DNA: TGTGCCAGTACCCCAGGGGGAAATAGCGCTGAAGCTTTCTTT

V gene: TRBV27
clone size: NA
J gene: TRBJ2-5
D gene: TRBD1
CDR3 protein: CASKSGTGVRGTQYF
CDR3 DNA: TGTGCCAGCAAATCCGGGACAGGGGTGCGAGGGACCCAGTACTTC

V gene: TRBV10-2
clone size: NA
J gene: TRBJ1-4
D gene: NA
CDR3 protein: CASSEKAGLGKLFF
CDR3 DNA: TGCGCCAGCAGTGAAAAGGCGGGACTGGGAAAACTGTTTTTT

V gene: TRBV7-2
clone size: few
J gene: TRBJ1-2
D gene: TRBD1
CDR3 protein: CASSAHLTGGDYGYTF
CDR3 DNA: TGTGCCAGCAGCGCTCACCTTACAGGGGGCGACTATGGCTACACCTTC

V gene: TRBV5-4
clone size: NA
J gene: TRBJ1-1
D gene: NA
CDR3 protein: CASSRPGSMNTEAFF
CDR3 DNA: TGTGCCAGCAGCAGGCCAGGTTCTATGAACACTGAAGCTTTCTTT

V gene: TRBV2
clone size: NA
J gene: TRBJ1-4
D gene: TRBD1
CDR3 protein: CASSEGYRGLAGEKLFF
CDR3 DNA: TGTGCCAGCAGTGAAGGGTACAGGGGGCTTGCGGGAGAAAAACTGTTTTTT

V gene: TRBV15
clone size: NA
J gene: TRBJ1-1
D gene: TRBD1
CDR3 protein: CATSRPDRGREAEAFF
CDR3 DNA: TGTGCCACCAGCAGACCTGACAGGGGGCGAGAGGCTGAAGCTTTCTTT

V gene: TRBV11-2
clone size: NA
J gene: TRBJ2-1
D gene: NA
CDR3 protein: CASSLSAGNYNEQFF
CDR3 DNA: TGTGCCAGCAGCTTATCGGCGGGCAACTACAATGAGCAGTTCTTC

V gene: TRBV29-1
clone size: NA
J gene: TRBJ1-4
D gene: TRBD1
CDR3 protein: CSVEDLRTGGGVRYEKLFF
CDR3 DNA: TGCAGCGTTGAAGATCTTCGGACAGGGGGCGGAGTAAGGTATGAAAAACTGTTTTTT

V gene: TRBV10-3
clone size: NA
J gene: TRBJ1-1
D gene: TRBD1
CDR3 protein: CAISDRIQGARGNTEAFF
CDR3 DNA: TGTGCCATCAGTGACAGGATCCAGGGGGCGAGGGGAAACACTGAAGCTTTCTTT

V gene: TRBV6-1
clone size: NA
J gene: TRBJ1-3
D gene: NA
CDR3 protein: CASSEAQGSGNTIYF
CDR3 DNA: TGTGCCAGCAGTGAAGCGCAAGGGTCTGGAAACACCATATATTTT

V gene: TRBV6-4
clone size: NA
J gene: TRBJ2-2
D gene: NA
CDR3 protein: CASSGDNTGELFF
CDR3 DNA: TGTGCCAGCAGTGGGGACAACACCGGGGAGCTGTTTTTT

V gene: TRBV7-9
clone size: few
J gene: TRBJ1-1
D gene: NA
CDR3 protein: CASSLSNTEAFF
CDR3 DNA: TGTGCCAGCAGCTTATCGAACACTGAAGCTTTCTTT

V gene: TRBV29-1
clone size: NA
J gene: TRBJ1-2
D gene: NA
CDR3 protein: CSVVGGNYGYTF
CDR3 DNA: TGCAGCGTTGTAGGAGGAAACTATGGCTACACCTTC